The clone carrying this T cell receptor (beta chain) was found a few times. What it binds is unknown. Blood samples were obtained at baseline, cycle 4 day 1, and cycle 7 day 1. V lost 7 bases, J lost 6 bases, and 18 bases lay in between. This CDR3 is 13 amino acids long. CDR1 and CDR2 (germline): SQVTM, ANQGSEA. This table comes from immunoSEQ multiplex PCR, and its TCRdb copy is limited to in-frame clones, with some not included. The table shows tens of thousands of clones, with about 90% occurring only once. The data originate from a study of OX40 agonist ivuxolimab in advanced cancers. On the study more broadly: Given to patients was ivuxolimab, an agonistic anti-OX40 (CD134) antibody. The study's findings and limits: At doses 0.1 to 3.0 mg/kg, CD4+ and CD8+ clones expanded.

The chain uses TRBV29-1 and TRBJ1-1, with unresolved D. This sample comprised CD4+ or CD8+ T cells sorted from blood, obtained in a trial of the OX40 agonist ivuxolimab. This TCR was recovered from an adult with an advanced solid tumor such as melanoma, head and neck, liver or kidney cancer. The CDR3 reads CSARGRISAEAFF. The CDR3 region has the DNA TGCAGCGCCAGAGGACGGATTAGCGCTGAAGCTTTCTTT.